This TCR beta chain was found in a study of cytotoxic CD8 clonotypes in ibrutinib-treated CLL. Study-level background: Sequenced samples delivered averages of around 260,000 productive templates and 87,000 or so productive rearrangements.

This clone was seen a single time. Trimming left V 0 bases short and J 5 bases short, with 19 bases between. This CDR3 is 17 amino acids long. Germline lookup yields CDR1 GTSNPN and CDR2 SVGIG (reference sequence). Profiling relied on immunoSEQ multiplex PCR, and the TCRdb table lists in-frame clones only, not all of them. The table shows approximately 210,000 clones, with about 72% occurring only once. This receptor was taken from a human donor with chronic lymphocytic leukemia. J is TRBJ2-2 and V is TRBV30, with D uncertain. The specimen was PBMCs, collected after 24 months of ibrutinib treatment. CDR3 DNA sequence: TGTGCCTGGAGTGTCCTGCCCGGGCTACGCCCTACCGGGGAGCTGTTTTTT. As protein: CAWSVLPGLRPTGELFF.